Below, 5 T cell receptor beta chains from the same sample are listed, as sequenced in a study of cytomegalovirus exposure and HLA in healthy donors. 60 Vbeta and 13 Jbeta primers were used in PCR. Data came from immunoSEQ multiplex PCR; TCRdb stores just in-frame clones and leaves some out. The table shows approximately 170,000 clones, with 73% occurring only once. Sample: PBMCs. The origin of the receptors is a woman aged 18-29 years in good health and CMV-seropositive.

This sequence joins TRBV4-1 and TRBJ2-1, with 10 bases aligning to TRBD1. CDR3 length: 15 residues. In germline, CDR1 is MGHRA, CDR2 YSYEKL. The V and J ends lost 3 bases and 5 bases, in that order; junction bases with no gene match: 4. CDR3 sequence (DNA): TGCGCCAGCAGCCATGTGGGACAGGGGAACAATGAGCAGTTCTTC. Amino acid sequence: CASSHVGQGNNEQFF.

This clone was picked up a small number of times. The chain recombines TRBV6-6 with TRBJ2-7, with TRBD1 matching over 8 bases. With V trimmed by 4 bases and J by 3 bases, 11 bases remained unmatched. The CDR3 is made up of 16 amino acids. From germline, CDR1 is MNHNY and CDR2 SVGAGI (reference sequence). CDR3 coding DNA: TGTGCCAGCAGTTCCCACATGGCAGGGGGCAACTACGAGCAGTACTTC. Encoded protein: CASSSHMAGGNYEQYF.

The J gene is TRBJ2-3, the V gene TRBV9; 7 nucleotides agree with TRBD1. The length of the CDR3 is 15 residues. After removal of 3 bases from V and 2 bases from J, the junction contained 6 bases not matched to a gene. Per the germline V gene, CDR1 is SGDLS and CDR2 is YYNGEE. The CDR3 nucleotides read TGTGCCAGCAGCGCGTCCGGGACAGACACAGATACGCAGTATTTT. Translation: CASSASGTDTDTQYF.

This clone was observed once. At one end, the junction sequence differs from germline, possibly due to a read error. This rearrangement joins TRBV7-9 to TRBJ2-7; TRBD1 matches 7 bases. The CDR3 loop spans 13 amino acids. Germline-derived CDR1 and CDR2 are SEHNR and FQNEAQ (reference sequence). CDR3 nucleotide sequence: TGTTCCAGCAGCTCAGGACAGGTCTACGAGCAGTACTTC. Its protein product is CSSSSGQVYEQYF. The full variable domain, its missing parts supplied by reference TRBV7-9 and TRBJ2-7, is DTGVSQNPRHKITKRGQNVTFRCDPISEHNRLYWYRQTLGQGPEFLTYFQNEAQLEKSRLLSDRFSAERPKGSFSTLEIQRTEQGDSAMYLCSSSSGQVYEQYFGPGTRLTVT.

This clone was picked up a small number of times. The chain has TRBV5-4 and TRBJ2-7, with 8 bases lining up with TRBD2. This CDR3 has 12 residues. The V and J ends lost 4 bases and 5 bases, in that order; junction bases with no gene match: 2. Germline CDR1 is SGHNT and CDR2 is YYREEE (reference sequence). The chain's CDR3 is CASSPGGDEQYF. The CDR3 DNA sequence: TGTGCCAGCAGCCCCGGGGGGGACGAGCAGTACTTC. Using reference TRBV5-4 and TRBJ2-7 for the parts outside the CDR3, the full variable domain is ETGVTQSPTHLIKTRGQQVTLRCSSQSGHNTVSWYQQALGQGPQFIFQYYREEENGRGNFPPRFSGLQFPNYSSELNVNALELDDSALYLCASSPGGDEQYFGPGTRLTVT.